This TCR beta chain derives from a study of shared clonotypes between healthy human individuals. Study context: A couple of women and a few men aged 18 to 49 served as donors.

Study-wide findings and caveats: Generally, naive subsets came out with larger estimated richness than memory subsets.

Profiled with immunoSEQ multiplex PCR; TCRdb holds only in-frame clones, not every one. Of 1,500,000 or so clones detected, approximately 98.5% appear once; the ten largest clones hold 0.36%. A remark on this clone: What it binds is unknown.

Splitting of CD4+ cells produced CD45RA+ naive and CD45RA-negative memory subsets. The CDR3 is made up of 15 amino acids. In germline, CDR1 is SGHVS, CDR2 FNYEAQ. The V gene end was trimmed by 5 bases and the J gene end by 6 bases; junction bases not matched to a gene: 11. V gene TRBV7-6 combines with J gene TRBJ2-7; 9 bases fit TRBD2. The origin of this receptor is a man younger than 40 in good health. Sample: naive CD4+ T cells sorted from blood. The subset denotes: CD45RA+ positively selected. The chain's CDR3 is CASSPQSGTSSEQYF. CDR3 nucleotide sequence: TGTGCCAGCAGCCCTCAGTCCGGGACTAGCTCCGAGCAGTACTTC.